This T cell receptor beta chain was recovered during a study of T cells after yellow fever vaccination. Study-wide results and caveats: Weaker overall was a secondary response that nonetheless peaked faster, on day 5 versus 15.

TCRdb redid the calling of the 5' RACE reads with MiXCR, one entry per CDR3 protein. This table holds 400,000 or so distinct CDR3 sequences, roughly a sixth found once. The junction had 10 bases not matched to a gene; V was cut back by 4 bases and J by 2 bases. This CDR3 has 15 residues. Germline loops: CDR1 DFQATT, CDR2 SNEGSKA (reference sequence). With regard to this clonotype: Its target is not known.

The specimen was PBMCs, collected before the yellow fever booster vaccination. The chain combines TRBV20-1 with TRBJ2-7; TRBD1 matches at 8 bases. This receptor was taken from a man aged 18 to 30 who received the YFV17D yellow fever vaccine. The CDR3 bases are TGCAGTGCTACCCTCAGGGGACAGGAAACCTACGAGCAGTACTTC. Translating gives CSATLRGQETYEQYF.